Below, 24 T cell receptor beta chains from the same sample are listed, as sequenced in a study of CD8 T cells in ankylosing spondylitis. TCRdb analysed the 5' RACE reads with MiXCR anew, one entry per CDR3 protein. The sample carries 150,000 to 250,000 distinct CDR3 sequences, about 13% recorded once. Sequenced: blood, either unsorted or a sorted T cell fraction (not recorded which). Source of these receptors: a male donor with ankylosing spondylitis or in good health (not recorded which).

This clonotype was found a few times. J is TRBJ1-1 and V is TRBV19; D call uncertain. Germline V CDR1 and CDR2: LNHDA, SQIVND (reference sequence). V was shortened by 2 bases and J by 0 bases, with 10 bases between the two germline ends. This CDR3 region has 15 residues. CDR3 coding DNA: TGTGCCAGTAGTATAACGGAGAACATGAACACTGAAGCTTTCTTT. This translates into CASSITENMNTEAFF.

This chain joins TRBV11-3 and TRBJ2-3; D call uncertain. V was cut by 4 bases and J by 4 bases, with 12 bases left in between. The CDR3 covers 14 residues. The germline V gene encodes CDR1 SGHNT and CDR2 YENEEA. CDR3 region: CASSSHPDPDTQYF. CDR3 sequence (DNA): TGTGCCAGCAGCTCCCACCCTGATCCAGATACGCAGTATTTT.

This clonotype has only a few counts. The J gene is TRBJ2-2, the V gene TRBV20-1; 10 positions match TRBD2. The length of the CDR3 is 15 residues. CDR1 is DFQATT and CDR2 is SNEGSKA in the germline V gene (reference sequence). The trim removed 4 bases at V and 5 bases at J, leaving 7 bases unmatched. This CDR3 reads CSAKLAGRETGELFF. In DNA form, the CDR3 reads TGCAGTGCTAAACTAGCGGGAAGGGAGACCGGGGAGCTGTTTTTT.

CDR3 DNA: TGCAGCGTTGTGGGCGGGAGGGCCGGGACCTACAATGAGCAGTTCTTC. Translating gives CSVVGGRAGTYNEQFF. J is TRBJ2-1 and V is TRBV29-1; 9 bases align to TRBD2. The CDR3 contains 16 residues. With V trimmed by 4 bases and J by 2 bases, 9 bases remained unmatched. Looked up from germline, CDR1 is SQVTM and CDR2 is ANQGSEA.

The V gene is TRBV5-8, the J gene TRBJ2-3; TRBD1 is a possible D gene (6 bases). This CDR3 is 15 amino acids long. The germline gives CDR1 SGHTS, CDR2 YDEGEE. Trimming stripped 0 bases from V and 4 bases from J, with 12 bases between. The CDR3 DNA is TGTGCCAGCAGCTTGGGGGGACACGGACCAGATACGCAGTATTTT. Its protein is CASSLGGHGPDTQYF.

The rearrangement uses TRBV6-1 and TRBJ1-5; TRBD1 is a possible D gene (5 bases). V was shortened by 6 bases and J by 1 base, with 13 bases between the two germline ends. Germline V CDR1 and CDR2: MNHNS, SASEGT. CDR3 length equals 15 residues. CDR3 nucleotide sequence: TGTGCCAGCAGGAACCGACAGCGAAGCAATCAGCCCCAGCATTTT. As protein: CASRNRQRSNQPQHF.

Regarding this clonotype: One end of the junction fails to match germline, which may point to a read error. The chain couples TRBV12-3 or TRBV12-4 to TRBJ2-7; 10 bases match TRBD2. This CDR3 contains 14 residues. The CDR3 region has the DNA TGTGCCAGCAGTCTAGCGGGGGCATCCTACGAGCAGTACTTC. It is translated as CASSLAGASYEQYF.

This chain uses TRBV21-1 with TRBJ2-7; the table calls TRBD1, which could not be checked here. TRBV21-1 represents a pseudogene. There are 14 residues in the CDR3. CDR3 sequence reads: CASSLRDRGYEQYV. CDR3 nucleotide sequence: TGTGCCAGCAGCCTCCGGGACAGGGGGTACGAGCAGTACGTC.

The chain couples TRBV4-2 to TRBJ2-7; D gene ambiguous. Trimming removed 0 bases at V and 3 bases at J, with 6 bases between. This CDR3 is built from 13 residues. CDR1 is LGHNA and CDR2 is YNFKEQ in the germline V gene. The CDR3 spells CASSQDLNYEQYF. The CDR3 nucleotides are TGTGCCAGCAGCCAAGATTTGAACTACGAGCAGTACTTC.

This clonotype was detected only a few times. The chain employs TRBV4-1 and TRBJ1-1; D call uncertain. Deletions cut 1 base from V and 4 bases from J, with 13 bases between. CDR1 and CDR2 from the germline V gene are MGHRA and YSYEKL. CDR3 length: 15 residues. Written as DNA, the CDR3 is TGCGCCAGCAGCCAAGGGCCTGGTATGATCACTGAAGCTTTCTTT. Residues: CASSQGPGMITEAFF.

This chain uses TRBV7-8 with TRBJ2-1, with 7 bases that match TRBD2. Germline values: CDR1 SGHVS, CDR2 FQNEAQ. Trimming cost V 1 base and J 15 bases; bases outside gene matches: 12. The CDR3 totals 14 residues. This CDR3 is CASSLVSGLGVLFF. The CDR3, as DNA: TGTGCCAGCAGCTTAGTCTCCGGACTAGGAGTTCTGTTCTTC.

The chain has TRBV27 and TRBJ2-7; the D call may be TRBD1 or TRBD2 (5 bases each). V was cut by 2 bases and J by 6 bases, with 14 bases left in between. Germline V gene sequence: CDR1 MNHEY, CDR2 SMNVEV (reference sequence). The CDR3 covers 14 residues. CDR3 in amino acids: CASSLRRGAPEQYF. The CDR3 DNA is TGTGCCAGCAGTTTACGAAGGGGAGCCCCCGAGCAGTACTTC.

V and J are TRBV3-1 and TRBJ2-2, with 7 bases lining up with TRBD1. Per the germline V gene, CDR1 is LGHDT and CDR2 is YNNKEL (reference sequence). V lost 5 bases, J lost 4 bases, and 4 bases stayed unmatched. The CDR3 is 14 amino acids. The CDR3 spells CASSERDSTGELFF. The CDR3 DNA follows: TGTGCCAGCAGCGAAAGGGACAGCACCGGGGAGCTGTTTTTT.

This clonotype was seen repeatedly, ten times or more. The chain couples TRBV7-8 to TRBJ2-7, with 13 bases lining up with TRBD2. This CDR3 has 14 residues. Germline V gene sequence: CDR1 SGHVS, CDR2 FQNEAQ. The junction had 2 bases not matched to a gene; V was cut back by 7 bases and J by 2 bases. CDR3 sequence: CASKGLAGPYEQYF. In DNA, the CDR3 is TGTGCCAGCAAGGGACTAGCGGGGCCCTACGAGCAGTACTTC.

This clonotype has only a few counts. V gene TRBV4-1 combines with J gene TRBJ2-3, with 9 bases aligning to TRBD1. The CDR3 is 20 amino acids. Unmatched junction bases numbered 14, after V lost 1 base and J lost 0 bases. Germline assignment: CDR1 MGHRA and CDR2 YSYEKL. CDR3 sequence: CASSQVSGQGFRGSTDTQYF. The CDR3 region has the DNA TGCGCCAGCAGCCAAGTTTCAGGACAGGGGTTTCGGGGGAGCACAGATACGCAGTATTTT.

The genes are TRBV19 and TRBJ2-1, with unresolved D. Trimming removed 2 bases at V and 7 bases at J, with 6 bases between. From germline, CDR1 is LNHDA and CDR2 SQIVND (reference sequence). This CDR3 is built from 12 residues. The CDR3 spells CASSIWGNEQFF. CDR3 DNA: TGTGCCAGTAGTATATGGGGAAATGAGCAGTTCTTC.

The chain employs TRBV4-2 and TRBJ2-7, with 9 bases that match TRBD2. The J segment lost 0 bases and the V segment lost 4 bases, leaving 7 bases of the junction unmatched. This CDR3 has 16 amino acids. Germline V CDR1 and CDR2: LGHNA, YNFKEQ. CDR3 in DNA: TGTGCCAGCAGCCGTTTAGCGGGAGCCGCCTCCTACGAGCAGTACTTC. Protein sequence: CASSRLAGAASYEQYF.

This clonotype was recorded a few times. The rearrangement links TRBV7-8 to TRBJ2-7; no definite D call. Looked up from germline, CDR1 is SGHVS and CDR2 is FQNEAQ. The CDR3 contains 14 residues. Trimming left V 3 bases short and J 2 bases short, with 11 bases between. CDR3 loop: CASSLEQRPYEQYF. The CDR3 region has the DNA TGTGCCAGCAGCTTGGAACAGCGACCCTACGAGCAGTACTTC.

A remark on this clonotype: Here the CDR3 omits its conserved ending phenylalanine or tryptophan, so a read error is the likely source. The rearrangement links TRBV3-1 to TRBJ2-5, with 7 bases matching TRBD1. Germline CDR1 and CDR2: LGHDT and YNNKEL (reference sequence). With V trimmed by 0 bases and J by 4 bases, 5 bases remained unmatched. The CDR3 sequence is 15 residues long. The CDR3 DNA is TGTGCCAGCAGCCAAGAAGACAGGGACGGAGAGACCCAGTACCTC. Amino acid sequence: CASSQEDRDGETQYL.

This chain joins TRBV4-1 and TRBJ2-7; TRBD1 matches 7 bases. This CDR3 contains 15 residues. Germline CDR1 MGHRA, CDR2 YSYEKL. V trimming: 6 bases; J trimming: 2 bases; junction bases outside the gene matches: 10. CDR3 sequence (DNA): TGCGCCAGCAGGGGGATCGGGACAGATACCTACGAGCAGTACTTC. It codes for CASRGIGTDTYEQYF.

This clonotype was observed many times. The V call is TRBV15, the J call TRBJ2-1; perhaps TRBD1 as D (5 bases). This CDR3 spans 13 amino acids. Per germline, CDR1 LNHNV and CDR2 YYDKDF (reference sequence). Written as DNA, the CDR3 is TGTGCAATTAGAGACAGCTCCTACAATGAGCAGTTCTTC. Its protein is CAIRDSSYNEQFF.

This rearrangement joins TRBV27 to TRBJ1-4, with 8 nucleotides matching TRBD1. The CDR3 runs 14 residues. Trimming cost V 3 bases and J 8 bases; bases outside gene matches: 5. The germline V gene has CDR1 MNHEY and CDR2 SMNVEV (reference sequence). CDR3 region: CASSFSQGAEKLFF. The CDR3 coding sequence is TGTGCCAGCAGTTTTAGTCAGGGGGCAGAAAAACTGTTTTTT.

The V and J genes are TRBV4-1 and TRBJ2-7; D remains unclear. The CDR3 is 16 amino acids. Germline CDR1 and CDR2: MGHRA and YSYEKL. Trimming shortened V by 4 bases and J by 0 bases, and 16 bases separated the two germline ends. CDR3: CASSLGWYSSSYEQYF. The CDR3 DNA sequence: TGCGCCAGCAGCCTGGGGTGGTATAGTAGCTCCTACGAGCAGTACTTC.

V and J are TRBV28 and TRBJ2-3; D possibly corresponds to TRBD2 (6 bases). Between the trimmed V and J ends, which lost 4 bases and 3 bases, there was a span of 14 bases. The germline V gene encodes CDR1 MDHEN and CDR2 SYDVKM. CDR3 length: 15 amino acids. In nucleotides, the CDR3 is TGTGCCAGCAGTTCGGAGGAGGGAAAAACAGATACGCAGTATTTT. Translating gives CASSSEEGKTDTQYF.